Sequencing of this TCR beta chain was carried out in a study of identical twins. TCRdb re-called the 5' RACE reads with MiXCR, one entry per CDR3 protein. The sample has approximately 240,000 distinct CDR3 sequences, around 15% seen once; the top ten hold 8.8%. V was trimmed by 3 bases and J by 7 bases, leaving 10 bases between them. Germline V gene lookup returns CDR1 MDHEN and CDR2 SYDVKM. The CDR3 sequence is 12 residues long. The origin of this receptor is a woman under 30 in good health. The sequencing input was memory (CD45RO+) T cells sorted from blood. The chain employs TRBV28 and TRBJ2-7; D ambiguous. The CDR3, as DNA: TGTGCCAGCAGTTTTGAGGCACGGGAGCAGTACTTC. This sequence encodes CASSFEAREQYF.